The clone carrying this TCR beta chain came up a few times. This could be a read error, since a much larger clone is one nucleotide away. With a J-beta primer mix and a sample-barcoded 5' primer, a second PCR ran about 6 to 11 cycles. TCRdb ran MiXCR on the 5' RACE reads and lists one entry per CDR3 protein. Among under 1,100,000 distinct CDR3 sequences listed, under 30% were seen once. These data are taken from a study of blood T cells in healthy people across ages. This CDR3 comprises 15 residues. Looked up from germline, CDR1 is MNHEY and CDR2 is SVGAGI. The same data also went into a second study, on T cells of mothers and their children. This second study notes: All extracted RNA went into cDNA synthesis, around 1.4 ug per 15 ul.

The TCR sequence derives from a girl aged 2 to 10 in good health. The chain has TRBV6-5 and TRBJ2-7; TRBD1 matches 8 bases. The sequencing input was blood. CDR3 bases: TGTGCCAACAGTTACGCGGGACAGGTACATTTCGAGCAGTACTTC. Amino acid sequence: CANSYAGQVHFEQYF.